A single sample gave rise to the 16 T cell receptor beta chains below, sequenced in a study of regulatory T cells in long-lasting Graves disease. Time point meaning: persistent/refractory GD, antithyroid drugs over 5 years with positive TRAb. Extracted PBMC RNA gave rise to the TCR library. Construction of the TCR beta libraries employed iRepertoire HTBI primers in conjunction with Arm-PCR of CDR3 regions. TCRdb re-called the multiplex PCR reads with MiXCR, one entry per CDR3 protein. In the table there are about 430,000 distinct CDR3 sequences, around 23% of which are singletons. This specimen consisted of peripheral blood mononuclear cells (PBMCs), obtained when the disease was refractory, from a patient treated with antithyroid drugs. The receptor source for this set is a female donor with Graves disease.

A few counts support this clonotype. The V call is TRBV5-1, the J call TRBJ2-2, with D perhaps TRBD1 (6 bases). Germline CDR1 SGHRS, CDR2 YFSETQ. Trimming stripped 0 bases from V and 2 bases from J, with 11 bases between. This CDR3 region has 16 residues. In DNA form, the CDR3 reads TGCGCCAGCAGCTTGGCCGGGACACCCAACACCGGGGAGCTGTTTTTT. Translated, it gives CASSLAGTPNTGELFF.

A note on this clonotype: This may come from a read error, since a much larger clone is one base off. This sequence joins TRBV6-1 and TRBJ1-2, with D perhaps TRBD1 (6 bases). This CDR3 comprises 16 residues. Germline V gene sequence: CDR1 MNHNS, CDR2 SASEGT. In nucleotides, the CDR3 is TGTGCCAGCAGTGAAGAAGGGACAAAACCACCTTTTGGCTACGCCTTC. It yields the protein CASSEEGTKPPFGYAF.

The V call is TRBV5-6, the J call TRBJ2-2; 9 bases fit TRBD2. Trimming cost V 4 bases and J 0 bases; bases outside gene matches: 4. Germline values: CDR1 SGHDT, CDR2 YYEEEE. The CDR3 extends over 16 amino acids. CDR3 in amino acids: CASSPIAGANTGELFF. Written as DNA, the CDR3 is TGTGCCAGCAGCCCCATAGCGGGGGCGAACACCGGGGAGCTGTTTTTT.

The chain couples TRBV4-1 to TRBJ2-7, with 12 bases fitting TRBD2. The CDR3 consists of 17 residues. Trimming cost V 0 bases and J 4 bases; bases outside gene matches: 7. Looked up from germline, CDR1 is MGHRA and CDR2 is YSYEKL. Here the CDR3 reads CASSQEGPLAGGYEQYF. The CDR3 nucleotides are TGCGCCAGCAGCCAAGAGGGCCCTCTAGCGGGAGGGTACGAGCAGTACTTC.

The V gene is TRBV5-4, the J gene TRBJ2-1; a weak D match, TRBD2 (5 bases). The CDR3 sequence is 12 residues long. The germline gives CDR1 SGHNT, CDR2 YYREEE (reference sequence). The V end lost 8 bases, the J end lost 6 bases, and 12 bases lay between the germline ends. CDR3 protein: CASQRSGNEQFF. CDR3 sequence (DNA): TGTGCCAGTCAAAGAAGCGGCAATGAGCAGTTCTTC. Full variable domain (rest looked up from reference TRBV5-4 and TRBJ2-1): ETGVTQSPTHLIKTRGQQVTLRCSSQSGHNTVSWYQQALGQGPQFIFQYYREEENGRGNFPPRFSGLQFPNYSSELNVNALELDDSALYLCASQRSGNEQFFGPGTRLTVL.

This clonotype occurred many times. The chain links TRBV5-4 to TRBJ1-6; unclear D gene. The ends were cut back, 5 bases at V and 7 bases at J, with 10 bases in the middle. The length of the CDR3 is 13 residues. Germline lookup yields CDR1 SGHNT and CDR2 YYREEE (reference sequence). In nucleotides, the CDR3 is TGTGCCAGCAGGAGGGATCAAAATTCACCCCTCCACTTT. Encoded protein: CASRRDQNSPLHF.

The genes are TRBV4-1 and TRBJ1-5, with D unclear. Germline V gene sequence: CDR1 MGHRA, CDR2 YSYEKL. The CDR3 contains 14 residues. V was pared by 1 base and J by 4 bases, with 8 bases between. CDR3 bases: TGCGCCAGCAGCCAAGTGTTCGCGAATCAGCCCCAGCATTTT. Its protein product is CASSQVFANQPQHF.

This clonotype has only a few counts. J is TRBJ2-7 and V is TRBV20-1; 10 bases map to TRBD2. V lost 6 bases to trimming and J lost 1 base; unmatched junction nucleotides: 18. The germline CDR1 and CDR2 sequences are DFQATT and SNEGSKA (reference sequence). This CDR3 contains 18 residues. The CDR3 protein is CSARVPVSSGRGSYEQYF. The CDR3 nucleotides read TGCAGTGCCAGGGTTCCCGTGTCTAGCGGGAGAGGGTCCTACGAGCAGTACTTC.

Comments on this clonotype: This may be a read error, as it is one base from a much larger clone. V is TRBV2 and J is TRBJ2-4; D is undetermined. Germline V gene data show CDR1 as SNHLY and CDR2 as FYNNEI. The CDR3 loop spans 14 amino acids. The CDR3 DNA reads TGTGCCAGCAGTGTAGCTATAGCCAAAAACATTCAGTGCTTC. It encodes CASSVAIAKNIQCF. The whole variable domain, filled in from reference TRBV2 and TRBJ2-4, reads EPEVTQTPSHQVTQMGQEVILRCVPISNHLYFYWYRQILGQKVEFLVSFYNNEISEKSEIFDDQFSVERPDGSNFTLKIRSTKLEDSAMYFCASSVAIAKNIQCFGAGTRLSVL.

There are a few counts of this clonotype. The chain is built from TRBV20-1 and TRBJ2-2; TRBD1 aligns across 7 bases. The CDR3 is made up of 14 amino acids. Trimming at V came to 5 bases and at J to 5 bases, leaving 8 bases not matched to a gene. Germline V CDR1 and CDR2: DFQATT, SNEGSKA (reference sequence). The CDR3 DNA is TGCAGTGCTTCCCCGGGACAGCTTACCGGGGAGCTGTTTTTT. Protein: CSASPGQLTGELFF.

A word on this clonotype: This may be a read error, as it is one base from a much larger clone. The V and J genes are TRBV7-9 and TRBJ2-5; D not resolved. From germline, CDR1 is SEHNR and CDR2 FQNEAQ (reference sequence). The CDR3 sequence is 16 residues long. The CDR3 here is CDSSLAGPLLQETQYF. CDR3 bases: TGTGACAGCAGCTTAGCAGGACCTCTTCTACAAGAGACCCAGTACTTC.

The chain joins TRBV28 to TRBJ2-3; D possibly corresponds to TRBD2 (6 bases). Germline V lookup: CDR1 MDHEN, CDR2 SYDVKM. The CDR3 totals 16 residues. Trimming cost V 6 bases and J 6 bases, with 22 bases left between them. The CDR3 sequence is CASRPAGTSGADTQYF. The CDR3 nucleotides are TGTGCCAGCAGACCAGCCGGGACTTCGGGCGCTGATACGCAGTATTTT.

The genes are TRBV6-5 and TRBJ2-2; TRBD2 matches at 7 bases. CDR1 MNHEY and CDR2 SVGAGI come from the germline V gene. J gave up 7 bases and V 2 bases, and 1 base lay outside the gene matches. CDR3 length: 13 residues. The CDR3 reads CASSYREGGELFF. The CDR3 nucleotides are TGTGCCAGCAGTTACAGGGAGGGCGGGGAGCTGTTTTTT.

Ten or more counts support this clonotype. This chain connects TRBV28 to TRBJ1-1; a possible D gene is TRBD1 (6 bases). The V end lost 3 bases, the J end lost 7 bases, and 12 bases lay between the germline ends. This CDR3 contains 13 residues. Germline V CDR1 and CDR2: MDHEN, SYDVKM. The DNA for the CDR3 is TGTGCCAGCAGTTTGCAGGGGCGGATTGAAGCTTTCTTT. This translates into CASSLQGRIEAFF.

This clonotype was recorded once. The chain couples TRBV6-1 to TRBJ2-3; 9 nucleotides line up with TRBD2. V lost 8 bases, J lost 3 bases, and 9 bases stayed unmatched. This CDR3 comprises 15 residues. Germline-derived CDR1 and CDR2 are MNHNS and SASEGT. CDR3 DNA sequence: TGTGCCAGCCGAAAGGCGGGGGGGGAGACAGATACGCAGTATTTT. Translating it yields CASRKAGGETDTQYF.

This clonotype was observed at least ten times. The rearrangement joins TRBV20-1 to TRBJ2-7; TRBD2 matches 11 bases. Trimming cost V 3 bases and J 3 bases; bases outside gene matches: 1. CDR1 DFQATT and CDR2 SNEGSKA come from the germline V gene (reference sequence). The CDR3 is 13 residues long. CDR3 nucleotides: TGCAGTGCTAGTACTAGCGGGAGCTACGAGCAGTACTTC. Protein: CSASTSGSYEQYF.